The entry below gives a single T cell receptor (beta chain) sequence along with its context. The data originate from a study of cytomegalovirus exposure and HLA in healthy donors. V was cut by 1 base and J by 3 bases, with 16 bases left in between. The CDR3 has 16 amino acids. Germline CDR1 GTSNPN, CDR2 SVGIG (reference sequence). Primers for the PCR totalled 60 Vbeta and 13 Jbeta. Produced via immunoSEQ multiplex PCR; TCRdb's table is partial and in-frame only. The table has around 170,000 clones, roughly 85% seen once. The chain has TRBV30 and TRBJ1-3, with D maybe TRBD1 (6 bases). The receptor's source is a woman aged 40 to 50 in good health and CMV-seronegative. The specimen sequenced was PBMCs. The CDR3 spells CAWSALMQGFGNTIYF. The CDR3 DNA sequence: TGTGCCTGGAGTGCCCTTATGCAGGGGTTTGGAAACACCATATATTTT. The whole variable domain, filled in from reference TRBV30 and TRBJ1-3, reads SQTIHQWPATLVQPVGSPLSLECTVEGTSNPNLYWYRQAAGRGLQLLFYSVGIGQISSEVPQNLSASRPQDRQFILSSKKLLLSDSGFYLCAWSALMQGFGNTIYFGEGSWLTVV.